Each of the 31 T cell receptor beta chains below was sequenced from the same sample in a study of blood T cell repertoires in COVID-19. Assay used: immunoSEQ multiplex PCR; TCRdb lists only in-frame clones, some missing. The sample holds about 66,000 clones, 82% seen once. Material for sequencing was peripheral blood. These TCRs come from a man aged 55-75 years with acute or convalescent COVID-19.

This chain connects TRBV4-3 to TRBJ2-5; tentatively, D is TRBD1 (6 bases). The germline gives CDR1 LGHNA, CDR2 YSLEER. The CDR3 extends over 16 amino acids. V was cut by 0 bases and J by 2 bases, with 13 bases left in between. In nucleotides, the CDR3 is TGCGCCAGCAGCCAAGAAATTGGCCAGGGGCAAGAGACCCAGTACTTC. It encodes CASSQEIGQGQETQYF.

This CDR3 reads CASSLGPAGGQETQYF. DNA of the CDR3: TGCGCCAGCAGCTTGGGTCCAGCGGGGGGGCAAGAGACCCAGTACTTC. The chain combines TRBV5-1 with TRBJ2-5; TRBD2 matches at 10 bases. V shed 0 bases and J 2 bases; nucleotides not matched to a gene: 4. CDR3 length: 16 amino acids. CDR1 is SGHRS, CDR2 YFSETQ, per germline.

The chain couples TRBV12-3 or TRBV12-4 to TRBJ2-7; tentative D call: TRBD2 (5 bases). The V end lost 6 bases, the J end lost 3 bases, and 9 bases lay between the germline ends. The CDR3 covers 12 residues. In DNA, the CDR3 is TGTGCCAGCAGAACGGGAAACTACGAGCAGTACGTC. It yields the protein CASRTGNYEQYV.

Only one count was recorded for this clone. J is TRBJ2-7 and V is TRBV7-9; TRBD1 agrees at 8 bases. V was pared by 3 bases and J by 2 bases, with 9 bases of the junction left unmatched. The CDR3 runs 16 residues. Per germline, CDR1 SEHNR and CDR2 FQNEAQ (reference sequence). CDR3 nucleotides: TGTGCCAGCAGCTTTCTAGCGACAGGGGTTCCCTACGAGCAGTACTTC. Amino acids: CASSFLATGVPYEQYF. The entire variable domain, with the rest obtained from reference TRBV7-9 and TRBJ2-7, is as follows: DTGVSQNPRHKITKRGQNVTFRCDPISEHNRLYWYRQTLGQGPEFLTYFQNEAQLEKSRLLSDRFSAERPKGSFSTLEIQRTEQGDSAMYLCASSFLATGVPYEQYFGPGTRLTVT.

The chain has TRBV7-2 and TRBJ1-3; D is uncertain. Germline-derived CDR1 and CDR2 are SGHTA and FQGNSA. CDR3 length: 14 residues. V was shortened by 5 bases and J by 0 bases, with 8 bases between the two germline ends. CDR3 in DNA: TGTGCCAGCAGCCTCGAAGCCTCTGGAAACACCATATATTTT. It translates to CASSLEASGNTIYF.

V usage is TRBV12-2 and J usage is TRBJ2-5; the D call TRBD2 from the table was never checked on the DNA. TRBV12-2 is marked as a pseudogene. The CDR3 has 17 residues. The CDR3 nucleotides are TGTGCAAGTCGCTCCCCCTGGGGACTAGCGGGATGTAAGACCCAGTACTTC. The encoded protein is CASRSPWGLAGCKTQYF.

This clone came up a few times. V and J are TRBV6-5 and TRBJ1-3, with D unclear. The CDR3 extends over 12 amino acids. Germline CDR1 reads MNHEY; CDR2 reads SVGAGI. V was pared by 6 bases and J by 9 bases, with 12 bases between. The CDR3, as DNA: TGTGCCAGCAGCTCCAAGCGGGGCACCATATATTTT. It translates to CASSSKRGTIYF.

CDR3 DNA: TGTGCCACCAGTGAACCTGGTCCAGTTGCAGATACGCAGTATTTT. It specifies CATSEPGPVADTQYF. The chain joins TRBV24-1 to TRBJ2-3; D uncertain. Germline V lookup: CDR1 KGHDR, CDR2 SFDVKD. The length of the CDR3 is 15 residues. Trimming removed 4 bases at V and 4 bases at J, with 14 bases between.

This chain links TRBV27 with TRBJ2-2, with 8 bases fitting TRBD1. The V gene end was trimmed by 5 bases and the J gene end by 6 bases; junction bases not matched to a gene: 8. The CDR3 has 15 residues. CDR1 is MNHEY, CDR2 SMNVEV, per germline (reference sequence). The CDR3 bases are TGTGCCAGCAGTCCCCGGACAGGGCGTGCCGGGGAGCTGTTTTTT. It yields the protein CASSPRTGRAGELFF.

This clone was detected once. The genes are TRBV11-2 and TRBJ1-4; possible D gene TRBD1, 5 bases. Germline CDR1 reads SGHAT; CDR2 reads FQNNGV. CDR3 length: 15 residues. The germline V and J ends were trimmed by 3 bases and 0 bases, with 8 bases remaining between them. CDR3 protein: CASSFSGATNEKLFF. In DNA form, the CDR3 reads TGTGCCAGCAGCTTTTCGGGGGCAACTAATGAAAAACTGTTTTTT.

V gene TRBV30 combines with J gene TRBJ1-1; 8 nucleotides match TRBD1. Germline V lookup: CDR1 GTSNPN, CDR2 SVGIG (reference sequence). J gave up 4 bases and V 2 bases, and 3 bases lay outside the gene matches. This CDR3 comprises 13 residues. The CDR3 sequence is CAWSQDRGTEAFF. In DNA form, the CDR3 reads TGTGCCTGGAGTCAAGACAGGGGCACTGAAGCTTTCTTT.

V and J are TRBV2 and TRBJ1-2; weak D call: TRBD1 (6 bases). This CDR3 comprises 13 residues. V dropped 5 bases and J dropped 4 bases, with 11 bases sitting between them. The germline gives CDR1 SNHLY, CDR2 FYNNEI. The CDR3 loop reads CASSPQDSYGYTF. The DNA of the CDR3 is TGTGCCAGCAGTCCCCAGGACAGCTATGGCTACACCTTC.

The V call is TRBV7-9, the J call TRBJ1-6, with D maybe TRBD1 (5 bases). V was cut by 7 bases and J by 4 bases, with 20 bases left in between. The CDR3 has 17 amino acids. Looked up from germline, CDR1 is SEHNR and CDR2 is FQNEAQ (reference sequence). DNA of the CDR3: TGTGCCAGCACCATGACCCGGGGGATGGGATATAATTCACCCCTCCACTTT. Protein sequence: CASTMTRGMGYNSPLHF.

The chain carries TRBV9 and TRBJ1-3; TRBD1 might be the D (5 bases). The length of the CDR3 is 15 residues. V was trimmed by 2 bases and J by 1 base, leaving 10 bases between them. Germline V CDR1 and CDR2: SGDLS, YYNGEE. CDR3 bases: TGTGCCAGCAGCGTGAAGGGGTCATCTGGAAACACCATATATTTT. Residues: CASSVKGSSGNTIYF.

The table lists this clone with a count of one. In DNA, the CDR3 is TGTGCCAGCCAGGGAGGTCTAGCGGGGACCGGGGAGCTGTTTTTT. It encodes CASQGGLAGTGELFF. V gene TRBV2 combines with J gene TRBJ2-2, with TRBD2 identical over 9 bases. CDR3 length: 15 amino acids. Germline V gene data show CDR1 as SNHLY and CDR2 as FYNNEI. With 8 bases clipped from V and 5 bases from J, the junction kept 9 bases outside the gene matches.

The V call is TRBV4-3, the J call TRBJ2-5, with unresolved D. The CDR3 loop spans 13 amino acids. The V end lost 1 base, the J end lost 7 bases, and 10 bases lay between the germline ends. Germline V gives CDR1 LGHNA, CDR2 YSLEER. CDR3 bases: TGCGCCAGCAGCCAAGCCGGAGAAACGACCCAGTACTTC. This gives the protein CASSQAGETTQYF.

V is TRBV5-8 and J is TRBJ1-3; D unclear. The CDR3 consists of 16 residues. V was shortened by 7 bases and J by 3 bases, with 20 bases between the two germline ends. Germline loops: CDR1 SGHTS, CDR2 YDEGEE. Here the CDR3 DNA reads TGTGCCAGCGGCAAGCTTTTACGGGTTGATGGAAACACCATATATTTT. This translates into CASGKLLRVDGNTIYF.

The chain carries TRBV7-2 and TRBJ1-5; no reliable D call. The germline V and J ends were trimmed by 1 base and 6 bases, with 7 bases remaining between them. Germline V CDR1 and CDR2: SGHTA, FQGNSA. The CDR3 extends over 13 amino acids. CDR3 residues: CASSLESSQPQHF. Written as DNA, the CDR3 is TGTGCCAGCAGCTTAGAATCTTCTCAGCCCCAGCATTTT.

The CDR3 loop reads CSGGPLEKLFF. CDR3 DNA: TGCAGTGGAGGCCCCTTAGAAAAACTGTTTTTT. V usage is TRBV20-1 and J usage is TRBJ1-4; D gene uncertain. This CDR3 comprises 11 residues. Germline CDR1 and CDR2: DFQATT and SNEGSKA (reference sequence). Between the trimmed V and J ends, which lost 7 bases and 8 bases, there was a span of 11 bases.

The CDR3 nucleotides are TGCGCCAGCAGCCTCGGGCCTGGGGGGACCGGGGAGCTGTTTTTT. Its translation is CASSLGPGGTGELFF. This chain connects TRBV5-1 to TRBJ2-2; D is perhaps TRBD2 (6 bases). This CDR3 contains 15 residues. Trimming cost V 4 bases and J 5 bases, with 15 bases left between them. From germline, CDR1 is SGHRS and CDR2 YFSETQ.

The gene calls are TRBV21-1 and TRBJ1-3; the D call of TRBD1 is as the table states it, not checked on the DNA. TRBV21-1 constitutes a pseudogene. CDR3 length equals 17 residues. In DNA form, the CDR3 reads TGTGCCAGCAGCAGGCGGGACAGGCCAAGCTCTGGAAACACCATATATTTT. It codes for CASSRRDRPSSGNTIYF.

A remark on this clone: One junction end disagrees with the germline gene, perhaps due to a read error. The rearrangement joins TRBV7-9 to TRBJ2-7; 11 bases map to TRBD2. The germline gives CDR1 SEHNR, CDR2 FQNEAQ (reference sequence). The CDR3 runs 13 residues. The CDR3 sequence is CASSLAGGYEQYF. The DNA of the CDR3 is TGTGCCAGCAGCCTAGCGGGGGGCTACGAGCAGTACTTC.

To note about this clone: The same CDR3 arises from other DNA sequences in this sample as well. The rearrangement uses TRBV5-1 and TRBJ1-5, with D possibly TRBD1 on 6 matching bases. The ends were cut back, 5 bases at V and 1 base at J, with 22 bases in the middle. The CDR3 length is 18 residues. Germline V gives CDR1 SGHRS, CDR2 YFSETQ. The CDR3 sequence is CASSLLGGRDTSNQPQHF. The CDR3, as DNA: TGCGCCAGCAGTTTATTGGGGGGGCGGGATACGAGCAATCAGCCCCAGCATTTT.

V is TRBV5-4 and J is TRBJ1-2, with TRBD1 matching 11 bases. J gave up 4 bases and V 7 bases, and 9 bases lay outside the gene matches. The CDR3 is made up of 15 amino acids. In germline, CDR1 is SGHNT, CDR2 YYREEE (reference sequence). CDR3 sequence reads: CASSLGQGGVYGYTF. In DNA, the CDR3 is TGTGCCAGCTCCCTGGGACAGGGGGGGGTCTATGGCTACACCTTC.

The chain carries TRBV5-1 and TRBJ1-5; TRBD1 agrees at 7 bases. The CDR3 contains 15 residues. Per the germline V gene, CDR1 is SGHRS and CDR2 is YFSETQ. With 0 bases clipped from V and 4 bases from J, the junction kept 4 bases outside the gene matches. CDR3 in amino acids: CASSLEGGRNQPQHF. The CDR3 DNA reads TGCGCCAGCAGCTTGGAAGGGGGCAGGAATCAGCCCCAGCATTTT.

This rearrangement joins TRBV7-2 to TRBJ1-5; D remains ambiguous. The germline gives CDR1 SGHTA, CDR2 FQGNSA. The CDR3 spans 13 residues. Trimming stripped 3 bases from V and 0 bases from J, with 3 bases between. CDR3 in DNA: TGTGCCAGCAGCTTCCGTAGCAATCAGCCCCAGCATTTT. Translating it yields CASSFRSNQPQHF.

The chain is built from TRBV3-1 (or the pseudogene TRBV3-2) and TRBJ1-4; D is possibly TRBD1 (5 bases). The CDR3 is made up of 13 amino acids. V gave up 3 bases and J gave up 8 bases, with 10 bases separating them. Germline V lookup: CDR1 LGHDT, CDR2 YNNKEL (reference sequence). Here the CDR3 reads CASSHAGREKLFF. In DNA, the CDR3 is TGTGCCAGCAGCCATGCGGGACGGGAAAAACTGTTTTTT.

The chain's CDR3 is CASSFYSVEGYTF. CDR3 nucleotide sequence: TGTGCCAGCAGCTTTTATTCGGTTGAAGGCTACACCTTC. This sequence joins TRBV5-5 and TRBJ1-2, with unresolved D. The germline V and J ends were trimmed by 2 bases and 8 bases, with 13 bases remaining between them. This CDR3 is built from 13 residues. From germline, CDR1 is SGHKS and CDR2 YYEKEE (reference sequence).

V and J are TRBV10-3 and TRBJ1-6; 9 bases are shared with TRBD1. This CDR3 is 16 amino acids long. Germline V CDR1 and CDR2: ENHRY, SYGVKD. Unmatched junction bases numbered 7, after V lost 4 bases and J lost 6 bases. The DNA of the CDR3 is TGTGCCATCAGTGGCGACAGGGGGTCGGGTAATTCACCCCTCCACTTT. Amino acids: CAISGDRGSGNSPLHF.

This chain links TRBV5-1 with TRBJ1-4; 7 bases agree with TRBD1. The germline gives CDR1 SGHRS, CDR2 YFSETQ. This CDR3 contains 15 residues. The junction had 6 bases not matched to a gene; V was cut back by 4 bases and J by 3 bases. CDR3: CASSAGGQANEKLFF. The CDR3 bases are TGCGCCAGCAGCGCCGGTGGACAGGCTAATGAAAAACTGTTTTTT.

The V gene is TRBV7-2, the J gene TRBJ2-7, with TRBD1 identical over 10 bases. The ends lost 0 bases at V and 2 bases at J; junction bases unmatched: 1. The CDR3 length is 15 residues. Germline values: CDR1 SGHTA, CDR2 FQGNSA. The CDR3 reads CASSLAGTGAYEQYF. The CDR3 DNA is TGTGCCAGCAGCTTAGCAGGGACAGGGGCCTACGAGCAGTACTTC.